This is a list of T cell receptor beta chains from one sample in a study of cytotoxic CD8 clonotypes in ibrutinib-treated CLL. TCRdb's copy holds only in-frame clones and misses some; the assay was immunoSEQ multiplex PCR. This sample yields some 150,000 clones, of which about 72% are seen a single time; 25% to 30% belongs to the top ten. This material consisted of PBMCs, taken after 12 months of ibrutinib treatment. Every receptor here comes from a human donor with chronic lymphocytic leukemia. CDR3s include the opening cysteine and the closing phenylalanine or tryptophan. A D gene is named only where the DNA matches it firmly. Where a row states a size, it is once, few, many or the class of an expanded clone; other rows omit it.

d_call: TRBD2
clone_size: -
j_call: TRBJ2-7
v_call: TRBV11-2
cdr3_aa: CASSLDPLKFSGRSYEQYF
cdr3_nt: TGTGCCAGCAGCTTAGATCCGCTAAAGTTTAGCGGGAGAAGCTACGAGCAGTACTTC

d_call: TRBD1
clone_size: -
j_call: TRBJ2-6
v_call: TRBV19
cdr3_aa: CASSSGQGATGANVLTF
cdr3_nt: TGTGCCAGTAGTAGCGGACAGGGGGCGACTGGGGCCAACGTCCTGACTTTC

d_call: -
clone_size: -
j_call: TRBJ2-2
v_call: TRBV19
cdr3_aa: CASNYGITNTGELFF
cdr3_nt: TGTGCCAGTAATTACGGAATTACGAACACCGGGGAGCTGTTTTTT

d_call: TRBD1
clone_size: -
j_call: TRBJ2-1
v_call: TRBV27
cdr3_aa: CASSLFEGAIRFF
cdr3_nt: TGTGCCAGCAGTTTATTCGAGGGGGCAATACGGTTCTTC

d_call: -
clone_size: -
j_call: TRBJ2-1
v_call: TRBV19
cdr3_aa: CASSRVSGNEQFF
cdr3_nt: TGTGCCAGTAGTAGGGTCTCCGGGAATGAGCAGTTCTTC

d_call: TRBD1
clone_size: -
j_call: TRBJ1-5
v_call: TRBV30
cdr3_aa: CAWSTGTDQPQHF
cdr3_nt: TGTGCCTGGAGTACAGGGACAGATCAGCCCCAGCATTTT

d_call: -
clone_size: -
j_call: TRBJ1-1
v_call: TRBV28
cdr3_aa: CASSFLTGNTEAFF
cdr3_nt: TGTGCCAGCAGTTTCCTAACAGGGAACACTGAAGCTTTCTTT

d_call: -
clone_size: -
j_call: TRBJ1-3
v_call: TRBV19
cdr3_aa: CASSIRGNTNTIYF
cdr3_nt: TGTGCCAGTAGTATCCGCGGAAATACAAACACCATATATTTT

d_call: TRBD2
clone_size: -
j_call: TRBJ2-2
v_call: TRBV4-3
cdr3_aa: CASSPAGGTGELFF
cdr3_nt: TGCGCCAGCAGCCCAGCGGGAGGGACCGGGGAGCTGTTTTTT

d_call: -
clone_size: -
j_call: TRBJ2-1
v_call: TRBV4-3
cdr3_aa: CASSQDEARLNEQFF
cdr3_nt: TGCGCCAGCAGCCAAGATGAGGCCAGATTAAATGAGCAGTTCTTC

d_call: -
clone_size: -
j_call: TRBJ2-5
v_call: TRBV28
cdr3_aa: CASGSWGPRDF
cdr3_nt: TGTGCCAGCGGGAGTTGGGGTCCCCGGGACTTC

d_call: -
clone_size: -
j_call: TRBJ1-2
v_call: TRBV4-3
cdr3_aa: CANQSHPNYGYTF
cdr3_nt: TGCGCCAACCAATCACATCCTAACTATGGCTACACCTTC

d_call: -
clone_size: many
j_call: TRBJ2-7
v_call: TRBV5-4
cdr3_aa: CASSFIGYNEQYF
cdr3_nt: TGTGCCAGCAGCTTTATAGGGTATAACGAGCAGTACTTC

d_call: TRBD2
clone_size: once
j_call: TRBJ2-2
v_call: TRBV15
cdr3_aa: CATSKDQTSGRVYGELFF
cdr3_nt: TGTGCCACCAGCAAAGACCAGACTAGCGGGAGGGTGTATGGGGAGCTGTTTTTT

d_call: TRBD1
clone_size: -
j_call: TRBJ1-6
v_call: TRBV9
cdr3_aa: CASSPETGNSPLHF
cdr3_nt: TGTGCCAGCAGCCCCGAGACAGGGAATTCACCCCTCCACTTT

d_call: TRBD1
clone_size: -
j_call: TRBJ1-1
v_call: TRBV11-2
cdr3_aa: CASSVMGGTGGWNTEAFF
cdr3_nt: TGTGCCAGCAGCGTAATGGGTGGGACAGGGGGCTGGAACACTGAAGCTTTCTTT

d_call: TRBD2
clone_size: -
j_call: TRBJ2-3
v_call: TRBV6-5
cdr3_aa: CASSYSAGWGTDTQYF
cdr3_nt: TGTGCCAGCAGTTACTCAGCGGGGTGGGGCACAGATACGCAGTATTTT

d_call: -
clone_size: -
j_call: TRBJ2-1
v_call: TRBV28
cdr3_aa: CASSPGQPALGQFF
cdr3_nt: TGTGCCAGCAGTCCTGGACAGCCTGCGCTAGGGCAGTTCTTC

d_call: -
clone_size: -
j_call: TRBJ1-1
v_call: TRBV4-2
cdr3_aa: CASSQGEGSSEAFF
cdr3_nt: TGTGCCAGCAGCCAAGGTGAGGGATCTAGCGAAGCTTTCTTT

d_call: -
clone_size: few
j_call: TRBJ1-4
v_call: TRBV29-1
cdr3_aa: CSVGPSASEKLFF
cdr3_nt: TGCAGCGTTGGACCCTCCGCTAGTGAAAAACTGTTTTTT

d_call: -
clone_size: -
j_call: TRBJ1-1
v_call: TRBV28
cdr3_aa: CASSPRQDLNTEAFF
cdr3_nt: TGTGCCAGCAGCCCTCGACAGGACTTGAACACTGAAGCTTTCTTT

d_call: TRBD1
clone_size: -
j_call: TRBJ2-2
v_call: TRBV7-6
cdr3_aa: CASSLRTGELNTGELFF
cdr3_nt: TGTGCCAGCAGCTTAAGGACAGGCGAACTTAACACCGGGGAGCTGTTTTTT

d_call: TRBD1
clone_size: many
j_call: TRBJ1-1
v_call: TRBV7-9
cdr3_aa: CASSSTYTGTGATEAFF
cdr3_nt: TGTGCCAGCAGCTCGACCTATACCGGGACAGGGGCCACTGAAGCTTTCTTT

d_call: -
clone_size: -
j_call: TRBJ1-6
v_call: TRBV4-1
cdr3_aa: CASSRLGTQDNSPLHF
cdr3_nt: TGCGCCAGCAGCCGGCTCGGGACACAAGATAATTCACCCCTCCACTTT

d_call: TRBD2
clone_size: -
j_call: TRBJ2-7
v_call: TRBV6-1
cdr3_aa: CASSEAVGTRHYEQYF
cdr3_nt: TGTGCCAGCAGTGAAGCAGTAGGGACTAGACACTACGAGCAGTACTTC

d_call: -
clone_size: -
j_call: TRBJ1-2
v_call: TRBV19
cdr3_aa: CASSIKVESGYTF
cdr3_nt: TGTGCCAGTAGTATAAAGGTGGAGAGTGGCTACACCTTC

d_call: -
clone_size: -
j_call: TRBJ1-2
v_call: TRBV7-2
cdr3_aa: CASSLDSTAGVYGYTF
cdr3_nt: TGTGCCAGCAGCTTAGACTCGACGGCGGGGGTATATGGCTACACCTTC

d_call: -
clone_size: -
j_call: TRBJ1-1
v_call: TRBV6-6
cdr3_aa: CASSWGKSTEAFF
cdr3_nt: TGTGCCAGCAGTTGGGGGAAGAGCACTGAAGCTTTCTTT